This T cell receptor beta chain was sequenced during a study of cytomegalovirus exposure and HLA in healthy donors. A multiplex PCR was run with 60 Vbeta primers and 13 Jbeta primers. Repertoires were generated with immunoSEQ multiplex PCR, while TCRdb's copy carries only in-frame clones and drops some. The sample gives approximately 190,000 clones, over 65% of which show up once; around 2.5% is in the top ten. Regarding the study as a whole: According to reports, the classifier identified cytomegalovirus status with high specificity and sensitivity. Later analysis placed DRB1 highest and HLA-C lowest in TCR association rates, which differed by HLA locus.

This CDR3 comprises 18 residues. Losses at the gene ends were 5 bases for V and 2 bases for J; bases not matched to a gene: 11. Germline V gives CDR1 SEHNR, CDR2 FQNEAQ (reference sequence). Of note for this clone: The antigen remains undetermined.

The receptor was derived from a woman aged 50 to 60 in good health and CMV-seropositive. The source material was PBMCs. The chain uses TRBV7-9 and TRBJ2-7; 14 nucleotides match TRBD2. DNA of the CDR3: TGTGCCAGCAGCACCGGGACTAGCGGGGGCCAAGGAACCTACGAGCAGTACTTC. Protein product: CASSTGTSGGQGTYEQYF.